The next 5 T cell receptor beta chains were all read from a single sample in a study of blood T cell repertoires in COVID-19. The table came from immunoSEQ multiplex PCR; TCRdb's copy has only in-frame clones and leaves some out. The data contain around 94,000 clones, about 88% of them seen just once; the ten biggest clones take up about 3%. Source material: peripheral blood. The receptors stem from a man in his forties or fifties with active or convalescent COVID-19.

The V call is TRBV19, the J call TRBJ2-1; 9 nucleotides agree with TRBD1. J was trimmed by 8 bases and V by 6 bases; bases with no gene match: 8. Germline lookup yields CDR1 LNHDA and CDR2 SQIVND (reference sequence). The CDR3 loop spans 14 amino acids. The CDR3 sequence is CASRTRQGGDEQFF. CDR3 DNA: TGTGCCAGTAGAACGAGACAGGGGGGGGATGAGCAGTTCTTC.

The chain combines TRBV11-2 with TRBJ2-5; 8 bases line up with TRBD2. Trimming removed 5 bases from V and 4 bases from J; junction bases left unmatched: 12. The germline V gene encodes CDR1 SGHAT and CDR2 FQNNGV. This CDR3 has 16 amino acids. CDR3: CASSPGGSGVGETQYF. The CDR3 nucleotides read TGTGCCAGCAGCCCCGGTGGTAGCGGGGTTGGAGAGACCCAGTACTTC.

The chain employs TRBV6-4 and TRBJ1-2, with 11 bases fitting TRBD1. Germline V CDR1 and CDR2: MRHNA, SNTAGT. This CDR3 comprises 15 residues. J lost 4 bases, V lost 2 bases, and 3 bases had no gene match. The CDR3, as DNA: TGTGCCAGCAGTGACGCCGGGACAGGGGGCTATGGCTACACCTTC. Encoded protein: CASSDAGTGGYGYTF.

The V and J genes are TRBV7-9 and TRBJ1-2; 9 bases agree with TRBD1. CDR3 length equals 14 residues. Germline V gives CDR1 SEHNR, CDR2 FQNEAQ (reference sequence). Trimming cost V 2 bases and J 6 bases; bases outside gene matches: 4. For the CDR3, the DNA is TGTGCCAGCAGCTTACGGGGACAGGGCGATGGCTACACCTTC. Encoded protein: CASSLRGQGDGYTF.

V is TRBV12-2 and J is TRBJ1-1. TRBV12-2 is annotated as a pseudogene. The CDR3 is made up of 18 amino acids. CDR3 region: CASRLGSKDFTMNTEAFF. The CDR3, as DNA: TGTGCAAGTCGCTTAGGTTCAAAGGACTTTACTATGAACACTGAAGCTTTCTTT.